The next 5 T cell receptor beta chains were all read from a single sample in a study of T-cell memory formation after mild COVID-19. One entry per CDR3 protein, called by TCRdb with MiXCR from the 5' RACE reads. Of some 300,000 distinct CDR3 sequences listed, less than 25% are singletons. Material for sequencing was PBMCs or a T cell subset sorted from them (not recorded which). The receptors shown here come from a man aged 18 to 30 who had mild COVID-19 (a few samples of this study predate the infection). Cell type and time point are not known.

This clonotype was counted between two and nine times. The chain joins TRBV7-9 to TRBJ1-2; no reliable D call. Germline V gives CDR1 SEHNR, CDR2 FQNEAQ (reference sequence). This CDR3 is built from 11 residues. V was cut by 2 bases and J by 11 bases, with 9 bases left in between. CDR3 DNA sequence: TGTGCCAGCAGCTTATCCCAGGCTTACACCTTC. This codes for CASSLSQAYTF.

This clonotype occurred a few times. The gene calls are TRBV6-5 and TRBJ1-6; a weak D match, TRBD1 (6 bases). The CDR3 length is 15 residues. Germline CDR1 MNHEY, CDR2 SVGAGI. Trimming removed 7 bases at V and 7 bases at J, with 17 bases between. CDR3 coding DNA: TGTGCCAGCACCACGGGGGTCAGGGGAAATTCACCCCTCCACTTT. This sequence encodes CASTTGVRGNSPLHF.

The chain recombines TRBV12-3 or TRBV12-4 with TRBJ2-7; D may be TRBD2 (7 bases). V was shortened by 6 bases and J by 3 bases, with 24 bases between the two germline ends. The CDR3 extends over 17 amino acids. The CDR3 DNA reads as TGTGCCAGCAGGCCACAAGGGGGGGGGACGGCACACTACGAGCAGTACTTC. Translating it yields CASRPQGGGTAHYEQYF.

Here the CDR3 reads CASSPTDKGGYTF. In DNA, the CDR3 is TGTGCCAGCAGCCCGACCGACAAAGGAGGCTACACCTTC. The V gene is TRBV7-6, the J gene TRBJ1-2; D is unclear. The V gene lost 5 bases and the J gene lost 8 bases, with 15 bases spanning the gap. Germline lookup yields CDR1 SGHVS and CDR2 FNYEAQ. This CDR3 has 13 amino acids.

This clonotype appeared a few times. This chain joins TRBV20-1 and TRBJ1-5, with TRBD1 matching 9 bases. The V segment lost 3 bases and the J segment 7 bases; nucleotides outside the gene matches: 22. Germline CDR1 DFQATT, CDR2 SNEGSKA (reference sequence). CDR3 length: 19 amino acids. For the CDR3, the DNA is TGCAGTGCTAGGATACACCCGACTGGACAGGGGTCCGAAAGGCAGCCCCAGCATTTT. The encoded protein is CSARIHPTGQGSERQPQHF.